The clone carrying this TCR beta chain was recorded once. What it recognizes is unknown. Germline V gene lookup returns CDR1 SGHDT and CDR2 YYEEEE. This CDR3 contains 14 residues. The V end lost 3 bases, the J end lost 0 bases, and 8 bases lay between the germline ends. This entry comes from a study of cytomegalovirus exposure and HLA in healthy donors. General observations from the study: The study put 150 to 200 TCR beta chains on its list as cytomegalovirus-associated. It was confirmed in vitro that a few of the CMV-associated chains were specific for CMV antigens. Near-uniform donor sequencing depth was presumed by presence/absence analyses.

It was with 60 Vbeta and 13 Jbeta primers that the PCR ran. Sequenced by immunoSEQ multiplex PCR; TCRdb stores in-frame clones only, minus some. The sample includes some 99,000 clones, less than 70% of them seen just once. This TCR was sampled from a woman in her seventies in good health and CMV-seropositive. Material: PBMCs. The chain combines TRBV5-6 with TRBJ2-3, with D tentatively TRBD2 (5 bases). The CDR3 DNA is TGTGCCAGCAGCTGGGAGCGGAGCACAGATACGCAGTATTTT. Protein product: CASSWERSTDTQYF.